The 14 T cell receptor beta chains below come from one sample, sequenced in a study of B cell selection in AIRE deficiency. Sorted regulatory T cells were CD4-positive, CD25-high and CD127-low or negative. Assay: immunoSEQ multiplex PCR; the TCRdb copy retains only in-frame clones and omits some. The data show tens of thousands of clones, nearly 95% seen once. The sample consisted of CD4+CD25+ Tregs sorted from PBMCs. These TCRs come from a human donor in good health.

The CDR3 loop reads CASTSLRSGAGGDTQYF. The CDR3 region has the DNA TGCGCCAGCACTTCCCTTCGTAGCGGGGCGGGAGGAGATACGCAGTATTTT. The V call is TRBV5-1, the J call TRBJ2-3, with TRBD2 matching 8 bases. Losses at the gene ends were 6 bases for V and 5 bases for J; bases not matched to a gene: 17. Germline lookup yields CDR1 SGHRS and CDR2 YFSETQ. This CDR3 is built from 17 residues.

The chain links TRBV4-1 to TRBJ2-1; TRBD2 matches 10 bases. From germline, CDR1 is MGHRA and CDR2 YSYEKL. This CDR3 comprises 17 residues. The V and J ends lost 0 bases and 4 bases, in that order; junction bases with no gene match: 6. DNA for the CDR3: TGCGCCAGCAGCCAAGATAGGCTAGCGGGGGTATACAATGAGCAGTTCTTC. This codes for CASSQDRLAGVYNEQFF.

This chain's CDR3 is CASSESGHYGYTF. The DNA of the CDR3 is TGCGCCAGCAGTGAGTCGGGACACTATGGCTACACCTTC. The chain combines TRBV10-2 with TRBJ1-2, with a tentative D call TRBD1 (5 bases). Germline V gene data show CDR1 as WSHSY and CDR2 as SAAADI. Trimming left V 0 bases short and J 3 bases short, with 5 bases between. The CDR3 totals 13 residues.

The J gene is TRBJ2-7, the V gene TRBV19; 14 bases are shared with TRBD2. Germline assignment: CDR1 LNHDA and CDR2 SQIVND (reference sequence). Germline trimming cut 10 bases from V and 2 bases from J; bases unmatched to any gene: 4. The CDR3 totals 14 residues. The CDR3 sequence: CATKTSGRAYEQYF. Written as DNA, the CDR3 is TGTGCCACCAAGACTAGCGGGAGGGCCTACGAGCAGTACTTC.

V and J are TRBV7-5 and TRBJ2-7. TRBV7-5 counts as a pseudogene. The CDR3 extends over 14 amino acids. This CDR3 reads CVRSFRTDWDEQYF. As DNA, the CDR3 is TGTGTCAGAAGCTTCCGGACGGATTGGGACGAGCAGTACTTC.

V gene TRBV7-2 combines with J gene TRBJ2-5, with a possible D match to TRBD2 (5 bases). The end of the DNA is better explained by TRBJ2-7, so the J call may be wrong. This CDR3 is 16 amino acids long. Germline assignment: CDR1 SGHTA and CDR2 FQGNSA. The CDR3 is CASSLAQSGLLYEQYF. As DNA, the CDR3 is TGTGCCAGCAGCTTAGCACAGTCAGGACTGCTATACGAGCAGTACTTC.

This clone was picked up one time. The J gene is TRBJ2-3, the V gene TRBV5-4, with D tentatively TRBD1 (5 bases). From germline, CDR1 is SGHNT and CDR2 YYREEE (reference sequence). Between the trimmed V and J ends, which lost 0 bases and 3 bases, there was a span of 14 bases. The length of the CDR3 is 16 residues. CDR3 residues: CASSLEGAGWTDTQYF. The CDR3, as DNA: TGTGCCAGCAGCTTGGAGGGTGCAGGGTGGACAGATACGCAGTATTTT.

The chain carries TRBV2 and TRBJ1-5; possible D gene TRBD1, 5 bases. The CDR3 contains 13 residues. Per the germline V gene, CDR1 is SNHLY and CDR2 is FYNNEI. Trimming left V 6 bases short and J 7 bases short, with 13 bases between. This CDR3 reads CASRGRGGQPQHF. The CDR3 DNA reads as TGTGCCAGCAGGGGTAGGGGAGGGCAGCCCCAGCATTTT.

The chain employs TRBV7-4 and TRBJ2-7; 9 positions match TRBD2. Germline CDR1 is SGHVT and CDR2 is SQSDAQ. The CDR3 consists of 18 residues. The V segment lost 2 bases and the J segment 3 bases; nucleotides outside the gene matches: 14. The CDR3 DNA reads TGTGCCAGCAGCTTATATACGGTTCTGGGACTAGCCTTCTACGAGCAGTACTTC. As protein: CASSLYTVLGLAFYEQYF.

The V gene is TRBV10-3, the J gene TRBJ2-4, with 9 bases fitting TRBD1. There are 14 residues in the CDR3. Per germline, CDR1 ENHRY and CDR2 SYGVKD. Unmatched junction bases numbered 6, after V lost 2 bases and J lost 10 bases. CDR3 loop: CAISEKDRGLIQYF. DNA for the CDR3: TGTGCCATCAGTGAGAAGGACAGGGGACTTATTCAGTACTTC.

The rearrangement joins TRBV19 to TRBJ2-3; 7 nucleotides line up with TRBD2. Germline CDR1 and CDR2: LNHDA and SQIVND (reference sequence). The CDR3 loop spans 15 amino acids. V lost 3 bases and J lost 3; bases outside the gene matches: 6. CDR3 DNA: TGTGCCAGTAGTATTTGGGGGACTACAACAGATACGCAGTATTTT. Amino acid sequence: CASSIWGTTTDTQYF.

This chain joins TRBV5-1 and TRBJ1-5, with D possibly matching TRBD1 (6 bases). Germline assignment: CDR1 SGHRS and CDR2 YFSETQ. The CDR3 runs to 13 residues. V was cut by 4 bases and J by 15 bases, with 20 bases left in between. The CDR3 spells CASSIGIQGSLHF. Written as DNA, the CDR3 is TGCGCCAGCAGCATTGGGATACAGGGTTCTTTGCATTTT.

J is TRBJ2-1 and V is TRBV11-1, with 13 bases aligning to TRBD2. Trimming removed 4 bases from V and 9 bases from J; junction bases left unmatched: 12. CDR1 is SGHAT and CDR2 is FQDESV in the germline V gene (reference sequence). The CDR3 spans 17 residues. The CDR3 is CASSSTWGTSGNIEQFF. DNA of the CDR3: TGTGCCAGCAGCTCCACCTGGGGGACTAGCGGGAATATTGAGCAGTTCTTC.

The chain links TRBV13 to TRBJ2-1; no firm D call. The CDR3 has 15 residues. CDR1 is PRHDT and CDR2 is FYEKMQ in the germline V gene (reference sequence). Trimming removed 6 bases from V and 6 bases from J, with 18 bases in between. CDR3 residues: CASRPATLGVNEQFF. CDR3 sequence (DNA): TGTGCCAGCAGACCGGCTACCCTAGGAGTCAATGAGCAGTTCTTC. The full variable domain, completed using reference TRBV13 and TRBJ2-1, is AAGVIQSPRHLIKEKRETATLKCYPIPRHDTVYWYQQGPGQDPQFLISFYEKMQSDKGSIPDRFSAQQFSDYHSELNMSSLELGDSALYFCASRPATLGVNEQFFGPGTRLTVL.